One sample yielded the 5 T cell receptor beta chains listed below, sequenced in a study of CD8 T cells in Susac syndrome (dated by TCRdb to between 2019 and 2020). The library was obtained by the immunoSEQ multiplex PCR assay. RNA was extracted with the RNeasy kit and roughly 0.45 to 1 ug was reverse transcribed using random hexamers. TCRdb passed the public sequencing reads through fastp at Q25 and MiXCR, retaining productive beta sequences. When rows share a CDR3 protein, they turn into one entry using the most common DNA and genes. Within this sample are some 140,000 distinct CDR3 sequences, with approximately 95% of them counted one time only. The ten biggest clones cover roughly 0.2% of the sample. The sample was CD8+ T cells from PBMCs. These TCRs come from a human donor with Susac syndrome.

V and J are TRBV20-1 and TRBJ2-7; a weak D match, TRBD1 (6 bases). In germline, CDR1 is DFQATT, CDR2 SNEGSKA (reference sequence). This CDR3 is 11 amino acids long. Trimming removed 6 bases at V and 2 bases at J, with 8 bases between. The CDR3 nucleotides are TGCAGTGCAGGGGGACCCTACGAGCAGTACTTC. Translation gives CSAGGPYEQYF.

The rearrangement joins TRBV11-2 to TRBJ2-7; a weak D match, TRBD1 (5 bases). Germline CDR1 reads SGHAT; CDR2 reads FQNNGV. The V end lost 0 bases, the J end lost 6 bases, and 18 bases lay between the germline ends. The CDR3 has 16 amino acids. The CDR3 coding sequence is TGTGCCAGCAGCTTAGAATGGCGGCAGGGTAGAAGCGAGCAGTACTTC. It encodes CASSLEWRQGRSEQYF. The full variable domain, its missing parts supplied by reference TRBV11-2 and TRBJ2-7, is EAGVAQSPRYKIIEKRQSVAFWCNPISGHATLYWYQQILGQGPKLLIQFQNNGVVDDSQLPKDRFSAERLKGVDSTLKIQPAKLEDSAVYLCASSLEWRQGRSEQYFGPGTRLTVT.

This clonotype has just one count. The chain employs TRBV9 and TRBJ2-3; 9 positions agree with TRBD2. CDR3 size: 16 residues. J lost 4 bases, V lost 0 bases, and 6 bases had no gene match. Germline V lookup: CDR1 SGDLS, CDR2 YYNGEE. CDR3 nucleotides: TGTGCCAGCAGCGTAGAAGCGGGAGGACTTCCAGATACGCAGTATTTT. As protein: CASSVEAGGLPDTQYF.

The chain couples TRBV29-1 to TRBJ2-7; 10 nucleotides align to TRBD2. Germline CDR1 SQVTM, CDR2 ANQGSEA. CDR3 length: 13 residues. The V and J ends lost 4 bases and 3 bases, in that order; junction bases with no gene match: 3. The CDR3 loop is CSVVKRGGYEQYF. In DNA form, the CDR3 reads TGCAGCGTTGTCAAGCGGGGGGGCTACGAGCAGTACTTC.

This chain links TRBV20-1 with TRBJ2-7; a possible D gene is TRBD1 (6 bases). This CDR3 spans 13 amino acids. V lost 1 base and J 4 bases, leaving 11 bases between the germline ends. Germline V lookup: CDR1 DFQATT, CDR2 SNEGSKA (reference sequence). The CDR3 reads CSARVVDRYEQYF. The CDR3 region has the DNA TGCAGTGCTAGAGTGGTGGACAGATACGAGCAGTACTTC.